Listed below are T cell receptor beta chains from one sample, sequenced in a study of vaccination and CD4 T cells after COVID-19. These receptors' antigens are unknown. From the PCR reads, TCRdb called clonotypes with MiXCR, one entry per CDR3 protein. This sample yields about 14,000 distinct CDR3 sequences, of which under 30% are seen a single time; approximately 17% belongs to the top ten. The sequenced sample consisted of cultured CD4+ T cells from blood. These receptors originate from a human donor with COVID-19. The CDR3 runs from the conserved cysteine through the conserved F or W. Fields, in order: CDR3 protein, J gene, V gene, D gene. The D gene is left open where the match is weak.

CASSREITNEKLFF | TRBJ1-4 | TRBV7-9 | -
CASRRDSGNQPQHF | TRBJ1-5 | TRBV6-2/TRBV6-3 | -
CASRTSGTSGGRELFF | TRBJ2-2 | TRBV6-1 | TRBD2
CASSYSRTDSGNTIYF | TRBJ1-3 | TRBV6-5 | -
CASSLKQGDNSPLHF | TRBJ1-6 | TRBV2 | TRBD1
CASSQVNTLGEQYF | TRBJ2-7 | TRBV4-3 | -
CASSFFQGQGRSEAFF | TRBJ1-1 | TRBV7-2 | TRBD1
CASSLGMESGNTIYF | TRBJ1-3 | TRBV7-9 | -
CSVSSYGYTF | TRBJ1-2 | TRBV20-1 | -
CATSDRTTSYGYTF | TRBJ1-2 | TRBV24-1 | -
CATSDPTTGRQETQYF | TRBJ2-5 | TRBV24-1 | TRBD1
CASSPSVGAIYF | TRBJ1-3 | TRBV19 | -
CASSQARETQYF | TRBJ2-5 | TRBV14 | -
CASSDLPGQGNQPQHF | TRBJ1-5 | TRBV19 | TRBD1
CASRRPTGSNQPQHF | TRBJ1-5 | TRBV6-2/TRBV6-3 | -
CASTSFRTDTQYF | TRBJ2-3 | TRBV11-3 | -
CASRRLGGQETQYF | TRBJ2-5 | TRBV2 | -
CASSLDRAPHKLFF | TRBJ1-4 | TRBV5-1 | TRBD1
CASSSPADRVKAFF | TRBJ1-1 | TRBV6-5 | TRBD1
CASSLARAETQYF | TRBJ2-5 | TRBV7-3 | -
CASSYGGETQYF | TRBJ2-5 | TRBV6-5 | -
CASSLGSGGLGEQYF | TRBJ2-7 | TRBV7-6 | TRBD2
CASSTDRGHGYTF | TRBJ1-2 | TRBV19 | TRBD1
CATSRDSWSWETQYF | TRBJ2-5 | TRBV15 | -
CASSLQGRNTGELFF | TRBJ2-2 | TRBV5-1 | -
CASSPGFDYGYTF | TRBJ1-2 | TRBV5-4 | -
CASSLIGGGGGYTF | TRBJ1-2 | TRBV7-9 | -
CASSIVSGDYGYTF | TRBJ1-2 | TRBV19 | -
CASGDSGANVLTF | TRBJ2-6 | TRBV5-1 | -
CAWSGWAEAFF | TRBJ1-1 | TRBV30 | -
CASSLARGLSYNSPLHF | TRBJ1-6 | TRBV6-2/TRBV6-3 | -
CASSETGLETQYF | TRBJ2-5 | TRBV10-1 | -
CASSSRRTSGDQETQYF | TRBJ2-5 | TRBV5-1 | TRBD2
CASRPSGANVLTF | TRBJ2-6 | TRBV6-1 | -
CASSIDWQGQRGYTF | TRBJ1-2 | TRBV19 | -
CAWSVKGDTQYF | TRBJ2-3 | TRBV30 | -
CSARAGVVDTIYF | TRBJ1-3 | TRBV20-1 | -
CASSLATQGNQPQHF | TRBJ1-5 | TRBV7-9 | -
CAISMGQGASQPQHF | TRBJ1-5 | TRBV10-3 | TRBD1
CASSFRGGGTEAFF | TRBJ1-1 | TRBV5-6 | -
CASSGEQGFSNQPQHF | TRBJ1-5 | TRBV5-8 | TRBD1
CASSIRDGGGYTF | TRBJ1-2 | TRBV19 | -
CASSMHLAADNEQFF | TRBJ2-1 | TRBV19 | TRBD2
CASSEAGGRTDTQYF | TRBJ2-3 | TRBV19 | TRBD2
CARARGRQETQYF | TRBJ2-5 | TRBV6-4 | TRBD1